Detailed here is one T cell receptor (beta chain). This receptor's antigen is unknown. Nothing much larger sits one base from this clone, and base qualities are not available. The cohort consisted of 650 to 700 healthy bone marrow donors. At the time of sampling, all cohort members were nominally healthy, though unrecorded immune exposures were likely present. The donor tested CMV seronegative and was one of the 352 seronegative cohort members. Every donor gave a peripheral blood sample, and the peripheral blood mononuclear cells from that sample were used for TCR beta sequencing. The Qiagen DNeasy Blood Extraction Kit was used to extract genomic DNA from the blood cell samples. The data originate from a study of cytomegalovirus exposure and HLA in healthy donors (dated by TCRdb to about 2017). Looking at the study overall: An earlier analysis of 587 of the donors reported 250 to 300 Gb of sequence data and 100 million to 140 million unique TCR beta sequences from 190 million or so T cells. Donor age, sex, ethnicity and CMV serostatus were compiled alongside the repertoire data. To predict cytomegalovirus infection status, the study brought together high-throughput TCR immunosequencing, statistical association of individual TCRs with disease status, and machine learning. The number of donors typed differed by locus, with roughly 629-640 for A, B, C, DRB1 and DQB1, 522 for DQA1, over 600 for DPA1, and approximately 470 for DPB1. A later analysis re-examined previously published TCR beta repertoires from 610 or so donors and added high-resolution HLA genotyping to investigate patterns of TCR occurrence. Rather than drawing on any new phenotypic data, the later analysis identified candidate immune exposures from TCR beta sequences and the way those sequences occurred across donors. On average, around 230,000 unique TCR beta nucleotide sequences were sequenced per donor among a few hundred genotyped donors of the cohort, with roughly 18% of those sequences being non-productive. A separate validation cohort of 100 to 150 different subjects was used in addition to the 666-subject first cohort. The study aimed to test whether cataloging public T cell receptors could reveal signatures of past pathogen exposure. Every repertoire in the discovery cohort had been generated on one and the same sequencing platform. Using immunosequencing, the study profiled T cell repertoires from 666 subjects and related those repertoires to cytomegalovirus serostatus. The genetic ancestry cluster associated with self-reported Caucasian donors included 81% of the roughly 400 genotyped donors. Because of strong linkage in the cohort, roughly five DR-DQ haplotypes were treated as single units for association and clustering. An early release that covered about 600 HLA-typed donors contained about 300 gigabases of sequencing data and about 93 million unique TCR sequences. Class I and class II HLA loci were covered by the typing at four-digit resolution. A later genetic analysis used genome-wide SNP genotypes for about 65% of the roughly 670 donors, treating that subset as a discovery cohort. An earlier analysis of several hundred of the donors applied high-throughput TCR beta sequencing to assess whether each TCR beta V gene segment acted as functional or pseudogenic.

Inclusive of the bounding cysteine and phenylalanine, the CDR3 is 14 residues long. The only DNA kept is the CDR3, 42 bases in frame from the first base. Clipping removes 0 bases from V and 11 bases from J, with 4 as the unmatched junction base count. The germline V gene gives CDR1 as MNHEY and CDR2 as SVGAGI. Library generation was performed with the immunoSEQ multiplex PCR assay. For the multiplex PCR, a mixture combining 60 forward primers for TCR Vbeta segments and 13 reverse primers for TCR Jbeta segments was used. Amplification of the CDR3 region of rearranged TCR beta genes was performed with a multiplex PCR assay on genomic DNA. The Illumina HiSeq System was used to sequence the amplified TCR beta libraries as 87-base-pair reads. In the original analysis: A later analysis counted around 72 million unique TCR beta chains across the 550 to 800 repertoires, and 9 million to 14 million of these chains were shared by at least two donors. Raw reads were error-corrected and collapsed into unique sequences by a nearest-neighbor algorithm in which closely related sequences were merged to remove PCR and sequencing errors. CDR3 sequences were aligned to IMGT reference sequences to assign V, D and J gene segments. For a sequence to be retained, at least a six-nucleotide match to both a V gene segment and a J gene segment was required. A rearrangement counted as productive if the CDR3 had no stop codons and remained in frame with V and J, and every other rearrangement counted as non-productive. CDR3 was defined by IMGT convention, running from the second conserved V-encoded cysteine to the conserved J-encoded phenylalanine. The earlier analysis of about 610 of the donors excluded any sequence lacking an unambiguous match to a single V gene segment. An earlier analysis of 587 of the donors classified V segments as functional when productive rearrangements were above 56.7% and as segregating when the standard deviation between donors was above 5%. To diagnose cytomegalovirus status from the catalog of TCR beta chain sequences, a statistical classification framework was built. In a later analysis, V and J genes were assigned by comparing TCR nucleotide sequences against IMGT/GENE-DB human TR gene sequences. The TCRdist pipeline was used in a later analysis to assign CDR3 sequences and most-parsimonious VDJ recombination scenarios. In a later analysis, each TCR beta chain was defined by its CDR3 amino acid sequence together with its V-gene family, and reads lacking a unique V-gene family were excluded. To address suspected cross-contamination and a sequencing artifact, a later analysis removed 550 to 750 highly shared, low-generation-probability nucleotide sequences. A later analysis calculated a clonal expansion index for each public chain from normalized within-repertoire ranks of inferred template counts. Generation probabilities in a later analysis came from a VDJ recombination model fitted to out-of-frame rearrangements, and those results were checked against IGoR. In a later analysis, hypergeometric tests were used to score TCR-TCR, TCR-HLA and TCR-CMV co-occurrence, with a repertoire-size bias correction applied to TCR pairs. False discovery rates were estimated in a later analysis by permuting HLA or CMV assignments 20 times. A later analysis grouped co-occurring TCRs with DBSCAN, adding TCRdist sequence similarity when clustering within HLA-allele-positive subsets. Repertoires with fewer than 30,000 or more than 120,000 public chains, plus five repertoires with anomalous nucleotide sharing, were excluded from co-occurrence clustering. TCRdb took this table from immuneACCESS and kept in-frame rearrangements with V and J called. Such tables lack part of the clones; where checked against another copy, unresolved V genes explain under half of the gap, and the rest is unexplained. That table supplies the V and J calls and clone size; D and trimming were determined from the DNA. This sample lists more than 95,000 clones; roughly four fifths were detected once. Together, the top ten hold about 6% of the sample.

Overall study results and their limits: In a later analysis, the rate of TCR association differed among HLA loci, with DRB1 alleles having the most associated TCRs and HLA-C alleles having the fewest. The cohort was sequenced for TCR beta chains only, and without alpha or paired-chain data the features that could be detected were limited. Across donors, most TCR sequences were observed very rarely, whereas some public TCRs were present in many individuals. Because HLA typing was unavailable for some donors at each locus, only the typed subset was used in association tests. Immune exposure information for the cohort was limited to CMV serostatus. At a false discovery rate of 0.05, a later analysis linked 15,000 to 20,000 TCR beta sequences to specific HLA alleles. In a later genetic analysis, a missense DCLRE1C variant was associated with V-gene and J-gene trimming of TCR beta chains, and the association was replicated in an independent cohort. A later analysis reported that several top co-occurrence clusters appeared linked to parvovirus B19, influenza, CMV and Epstein-Barr virus. A further reported finding was that TCR beta sequences accurately predicted the HLA-A and HLA-B alleles for most subjects in the first cohort. The classifier was reported to diagnose cytomegalovirus status with high specificity and sensitivity in both the original and validation cohorts. The earlier analysis of a few hundred of the donors excluded over 15 rarely observed V segments, including chromosome 9 orphons, because counts were too low. The presence/absence analyses assumed that sequencing depth was roughly uniform across donors, and that assumption may not be true. When HLA alleles, especially DR and DQ, strongly co-occurred, attributing TCR associations to individual alleles was difficult. A cluster of highly shared sequence variants was judged likely to be a technical artifact of the sequencing pipeline. Broadly in line with IMGT annotations, most TCR beta V segments showed up in productive rearrangements about 90% or about 30% of the time in an earlier analysis of around 600 of the donors. It was suggested by the authors that the approach could potentially be generalized to other disease states and immunological phenotypes. A later analysis found that most CMV-associated TCR beta chains appeared HLA-restricted, with HLA associations seemingly driven largely by CMV exposure. In a later genetic analysis, fewer N-insertions in productive TCRs were reported among donors in an Asian-associated ancestry cluster than the roughly 710-donor mean. A total of 164 TCR beta chains were listed by the study as associated with cytomegalovirus. Correlated functional status among segregating V segments might be attributable to linkage disequilibrium, but an unknown experimental factor could not be ruled out. Compared with equally common non-associated chains, HLA-associated TCR beta chains in a later analysis were more clonally expanded and had lower generation probabilities. In vitro tests confirmed that a few of the cytomegalovirus-associated TCR beta chains recognize cytomegalovirus antigens. Some IMGT-functional V segments, including TRBV6-2 and TRBV6-3, could not be distinguished by the 87-base-pair reads and were therefore excluded.

Sequencing was performed on PBMCs. The receptor was isolated from a woman in her forties in good health and CMV-seronegative. The sequence joins TRBV6-5 to TRBJ1-1; 12 bases in the middle match TRBD1. The CDR3 here reads CASSYSGTGGNAFF. The DNA sequence follows: TGTGCCAGCAGTTACTCGGGGACAGGGGGCAATGCTTTCTTT.